The 22 T cell receptor beta chains listed next were all sequenced from one sample in a study of technical replicates of blood from a handful of donors. Profiling relied on immunoSEQ multiplex PCR, and the TCRdb table lists in-frame clones only, not all of them. The top ten clones hold roughly 0.34% of a sample with 65,000 to 85,000 clones, roughly 97% of them seen once. The material sequenced was T cells isolated from PBMCs. The receptors were gathered from a human donor in good health.

This sequence joins TRBV5-4 and TRBJ2-6; D remains ambiguous. The CDR3 runs 16 residues. Germline lookup yields CDR1 SGHNT and CDR2 YYREEE (reference sequence). Trimming stripped 3 bases from V and 0 bases from J, with 10 bases between. The CDR3 nucleotides are TGTGCCAGCAGCTCCGGTGGTATCTCTGGGGCCAACGTCCTGACTTTC. Translation: CASSSGGISGANVLTF.

The chain links TRBV27 to TRBJ2-5; 11 bases fit TRBD2. There are 15 residues in the CDR3. Germline V gene data show CDR1 as MNHEY and CDR2 as SMNVEV (reference sequence). With V trimmed by 1 base and J by 4 bases, 2 bases remained unmatched. This chain's CDR3 is CASSLYLAGGETQYF. CDR3 sequence (DNA): TGTGCCAGCAGTTTATACCTAGCGGGAGGAGAGACCCAGTACTTC.

V is TRBV7-9 and J is TRBJ1-2; tentative D call: TRBD1 (6 bases). V shed 2 bases and J shed 3 bases, with 10 bases lying between them. This CDR3 comprises 14 residues. CDR1 SEHNR and CDR2 FQNEAQ come from the germline V gene (reference sequence). The CDR3 bases are TGTGCCAGCAGCTTAACAGGGAGTGACTATGGCTACACCTTC. Translating it yields CASSLTGSDYGYTF.

The chain has TRBV7-6 and TRBJ2-7; tentatively, D is TRBD1 (5 bases). The CDR3 is 14 residues long. The germline V and J ends were trimmed by 1 base and 2 bases, with 9 bases remaining between them. Looked up from germline, CDR1 is SGHVS and CDR2 is FNYEAQ. The CDR3 loop reads CASSLGQLAYEQYF. CDR3 coding DNA: TGTGCCAGCAGCTTAGGACAGTTAGCCTACGAGCAGTACTTC.

The chain is built from TRBV2 and TRBJ2-3; 11 nucleotides align to TRBD2. CDR3 length: 13 amino acids. The V and J ends lost 8 bases and 5 bases, in that order; junction bases with no gene match: 3. Germline V gives CDR1 SNHLY, CDR2 FYNNEI. CDR3: CASLGLAEDTQYF. The CDR3 coding sequence is TGTGCCAGCCTGGGACTAGCGGAAGATACGCAGTATTTT.

This chain links TRBV18 with TRBJ1-3, with a weak D call TRBD1 (5 bases). The germline V and J ends were trimmed by 3 bases and 0 bases, with 12 bases remaining between them. The germline CDR1 and CDR2 sequences are KGHSH and LQKENI. This CDR3 has 16 amino acids. CDR3 in DNA: TGTGCCAGCTCACCCGGGACTTATTCCTCTGGAAACACCATATATTTT. As protein: CASSPGTYSSGNTIYF.

The gene calls are TRBV7-2 and TRBJ2-7; D ambiguous. CDR1 and CDR2 from the germline V gene are SGHTA and FQGNSA. This CDR3 is 12 amino acids long. Trimming left V 5 bases short and J 2 bases short, with 7 bases between. In DNA form, the CDR3 reads TGTGCCAGCAGCCCTTTAACCTACGAGCAGTACTTC. Translation: CASSPLTYEQYF.

The chain uses TRBV7-6 and TRBJ2-3, with TRBD2 matching 12 bases. The V segment lost 0 bases and the J segment 3 bases; nucleotides outside the gene matches: 1. Per germline, CDR1 SGHVS and CDR2 FNYEAQ. The CDR3 loop spans 16 amino acids. This CDR3 is CASSLAGTSGTDTQYF. CDR3 DNA: TGTGCCAGCAGCTTAGCGGGGACTAGCGGGACAGATACGCAGTATTTT.

The CDR3 spells CASRPLGGLTQETQYF. The CDR3 DNA is TGTGCCAGCCGTCCCTTGGGGGGACTAACACAAGAGACCCAGTACTTC. The chain combines TRBV28 with TRBJ2-5, with TRBD2 matching over 7 bases. The CDR3 loop spans 16 amino acids. Trimming took 8 bases from V and 2 from J; bases not matched to a gene: 14. Germline CDR1 and CDR2: MDHEN and SYDVKM.

This chain links TRBV5-6 with TRBJ2-7; 7 bases fit TRBD1. This CDR3 contains 15 residues. The V and J ends lost 4 bases and 3 bases, in that order; junction bases with no gene match: 10. In germline, CDR1 is SGHDT, CDR2 YYEEEE. The CDR3 region has the DNA TGTGCCAGCAGCCCAACCTTGACAGGGAGCTACGAGCAGTACTTC. Encoded protein: CASSPTLTGSYEQYF.

The chain combines TRBV28 with TRBJ2-1; D might be TRBD2 (5 bases). V was clipped by 9 bases and J by 2 bases, with 11 bases between them. The CDR3 loop spans 13 amino acids. Germline V CDR1 and CDR2: MDHEN, SYDVKM. The CDR3 DNA reads as TGTGCCAGTGCCCTAGCTGCCTACAATGAGCAGTTCTTC. Protein: CASALAAYNEQFF.

This chain connects TRBV30 to TRBJ1-3; the D is unclear. The CDR3 extends over 17 amino acids. Trimming removed 2 bases at V and 0 bases at J, with 17 bases between. Germline V gene data show CDR1 as GTSNPN and CDR2 as SVGIG (reference sequence). DNA of the CDR3: TGTGCCTGGAGTATGGCAGCTTCTAGTAGCTCTGGAAACACCATATATTTT. Protein sequence: CAWSMAASSSSGNTIYF.

The chain is built from TRBV2 and TRBJ2-5; 8 nucleotides line up with TRBD1. Per the germline V gene, CDR1 is SNHLY and CDR2 is FYNNEI. This CDR3 is 12 amino acids long. The V and J ends lost 7 bases and 4 bases, in that order; junction bases with no gene match: 2. The CDR3 DNA reads as TGTGCCAGCACTGACAGGGGAGAGACCCAGTACTTC. Translating it yields CASTDRGETQYF. Drawing the rest from reference TRBV2 and TRBJ2-5, the complete variable domain is EPEVTQTPSHQVTQMGQEVILRCVPISNHLYFYWYRQILGQKVEFLVSFYNNEISEKSEIFDDQFSVERPDGSNFTLKIRSTKLEDSAMYFCASTDRGETQYFGPGTRLLVL.

The gene calls are TRBV9 and TRBJ2-1; the match to TRBD2 covers 11 bases. The CDR3 sequence is 16 residues long. Germline CDR1 and CDR2: SGDLS and YYNGEE. After removal of 4 bases from V and 8 bases from J, the junction contained 11 bases not matched to a gene. DNA of the CDR3: TGTGCCAGCAGCAACCTCCCAACTAGCGGGGGTTATGAGCAGTTCTTC. Protein sequence: CASSNLPTSGGYEQFF.

CDR3 DNA: TGTGCCAGCAGGCGCGGGGTCGACGAGCAGTACTTC. Residues: CASRRGVDEQYF. The V and J genes are TRBV5-6 and TRBJ2-7; weak D call: TRBD2 (6 bases). Looked up from germline, CDR1 is SGHDT and CDR2 is YYEEEE. V lost 5 bases to trimming and J lost 5 bases, with 11 bases between them. The CDR3 spans 12 residues. Full variable domain (missing parts from reference TRBV5-6 and TRBJ2-7): DAGVTQSPTHLIKTRGQQVTLRCSPKSGHDTVSWYQQALGQGPQFIFQYYEEEERQRGNFPDRFSGHQFPNYSSELNVNALLLGDSALYLCASRRGVDEQYFGPGTRLTVT.

The chain employs TRBV9 and TRBJ1-2; 12 bases line up with TRBD1. V was pared by 3 bases and J by 7 bases, with 7 bases of the junction left unmatched. Germline CDR1 SGDLS, CDR2 YYNGEE. CDR3 length: 15 residues. The CDR3 nucleotides are TGTGCCAGCAGCGGAGGGACAGGGGGCGCGGGTGGCTACACCTTC. Translation gives CASSGGTGGAGGYTF. The whole variable domain, filled in from reference TRBV9 and TRBJ1-2, reads DSGVTQTPKHLITATGQRVTLRCSPRSGDLSVYWYQQSLDQGLQFLIQYYNGEERAKGNILERFSAQQFPDLHSELNLSSLELGDSALYFCASSGGTGGAGGYTFGSGTRLTVV.

This chain's CDR3 is CASSLGQATEAFF. In nucleotides, the CDR3 is TGTGCCAGCAGCTTGGGGCAGGCGACTGAAGCTTTCTTT. This chain links TRBV5-4 with TRBJ1-1; no clear D. The CDR3 is 13 residues long. Trimming removed 0 bases from V and 5 bases from J, with 8 bases in between. Germline CDR1 and CDR2: SGHNT and YYREEE (reference sequence).

The chain combines TRBV28 with TRBJ2-7, with D tentatively TRBD1 (6 bases). Trimming took 3 bases from V and 3 from J, leaving 15 bases between them. Germline CDR1 MDHEN, CDR2 SYDVKM. The CDR3 totals 15 residues. CDR3 sequence (DNA): TGTGCCAGCAGTTTCCCCCTCGGGGACAACTACGAGCAGTACTTC. It yields the protein CASSFPLGDNYEQYF. The variable domain in full, completed from reference TRBV28 and TRBJ2-7, reads DVKVTQSSRYLVKRTGEKVFLECVQDMDHENMFWYRQDPGLGLRLIYFSYDVKMKEKGDIPEGYSVSREKKERFSLILESASTNQTSMYLCASSFPLGDNYEQYFGPGTRLTVT.

The chain recombines TRBV6-5 with TRBJ1-2, with TRBD1 matching over 7 bases. Germline V CDR1 and CDR2: MNHEY, SVGAGI. The CDR3 sequence is 13 residues long. The trim removed 5 bases at V and 2 bases at J, leaving 2 bases unmatched. The CDR3 sequence is CASSPQGNYGYTF. CDR3 bases: TGTGCCAGCAGTCCACAGGGGAACTATGGCTACACCTTC.

The chain carries TRBV27 and TRBJ1-1; no clear D. V shed 6 bases and J shed 4 bases, with 12 bases lying between them. CDR1 and CDR2 from the germline V gene are MNHEY and SMNVEV (reference sequence). The CDR3 runs 13 residues. CDR3 region: CASRAFGFTEAFF. The DNA of the CDR3 is TGTGCCAGCAGGGCGTTCGGGTTCACTGAAGCTTTCTTT.

CDR3 region: CASSVAASSYNEQFF. The CDR3 region has the DNA TGTGCCAGCAGCGTAGCCGCCAGCTCCTACAATGAGCAGTTCTTC. The chain couples TRBV9 to TRBJ2-1, with unresolved D. Germline V gene data show CDR1 as SGDLS and CDR2 as YYNGEE. The length of the CDR3 is 15 residues. Deletions cut 0 bases from V and 0 bases from J, with 7 bases between.

The chain recombines TRBV9 with TRBJ2-7; TRBD2 might be the D (7 bases). The ends were cut back, 5 bases at V and 7 bases at J, with 19 bases in the middle. The CDR3 has 14 amino acids. Germline CDR1 reads SGDLS; CDR2 reads YYNGEE. The CDR3 DNA reads as TGTGCCAGCAGTGAGGGGGGAGGGAAAGGAGAGCAGTACTTC. Translated: CASSEGGGKGEQYF.